The source of this T cell receptor beta chain is a study of a mutant IDH1 vaccine in newly diagnosed glioma (dated by TCRdb to the early 2020s). Regarding the research as a whole: Patients were given eight vaccinations, in weeks 1, 3, 5, 7, 11, 15, 19 and 23, which matched visits V03 through V10. Of the roughly 31 treated patients, about 62% were male and around 40% were female, and the mean age was approximately 40 years. Vaccination was initiated 4-6 weeks after radiotherapy alone, or concurrently with temozolomide cycles in the chemotherapy-containing groups. Longitudinal TCRB deep sequencing was done for 20 to 25 treated patients, wherever samples were available for exploratory analyses. Before enrollment, most patients had been given radiochemotherapy with temozolomide as standard therapy, while the rest had received either radiotherapy alone or temozolomide alone. Six visits were used for peripheral blood collection: V03 (baseline), V05, V07, V10, V12 and V13.

On the study overall, not on this receptor specifically: Pseudoprogression appeared unrelated to alterations in the top peripheral T cell clonotypes detected by TCRB sequencing. According to the authors, sample limitations meant that analyses of patient blood samples could not be reproduced. PBMC samples for TCRB deep sequencing were selected based on availability. Immune responses induced by the vaccine were seen in around 94% of patients across multiple MHC alleles.

Preparation of the library involved the immunoSEQ multiplex PCR assay. Rearranged TCR beta chain sequences were amplified with the hsTCRB Kit following the manufacturer's protocol. Sequencing of TCRB libraries was carried out on an Illumina MiSeq. As for how the authors treated the data: The proprietary platform of the kit vendor was used for demultiplexing, trimming and gene mapping. TCRdb took this table from immuneACCESS and kept in-frame rearrangements with V and J called. Such tables lack part of the clones; where checked against another copy, unresolved V genes explain under half of the gap, and the rest is unexplained. The V and J calls and the clone size are those of that table, but D and trimming were determined from the DNA. The sample includes fewer than 70,000 clones, with 70% to 90% observed a single time. The ten largest clones add up to roughly 1.9% of the sample. The sample's time point label is to be understood as: week 11, during vaccination. A 20-mer mutant IDH1 peptide at 300 micrograms in Montanide made up each vaccine dose, which was injected subcutaneously together with topical imiquimod. Donors had newly diagnosed WHO grade 3 or 4 IDH1-mutant astrocytomas with loss of nuclear ATRX. The samples were drawn from NOA16, a multicentre, single-arm, open-label phase I trial in Germany that tested a mutant IDH1 peptide vaccine in humans for the first time. The DNeasy Blood and Tissue Kit was used to extract genomic DNA from EDTA blood for TCRB sequencing.

About this clone itself: Its antigen is not yet known. The sample holds no much larger clone one base away, and base qualities are not on file.

Spanning cysteine to phenylalanine, the CDR3 consists of 14 amino acids. The CDR3 DNA has 42 bases and is translated from base 1. Trimming at the junction amounts to 7 bases on V and 1 base on J, and the germline ends lie 13 bases apart. CDR1 MDHEN and CDR2 SYDVKM are derived from the germline V gene. The sample consisted of PBMCs, taken from a glioma patient whose treatment included an IDH1 peptide vaccine. The sequence links TRBV28 to TRBJ1-1; TRBD1 could be the D gene, as 6 bases match. This clonotype was sampled from a man aged 40-49 years with glioma. The sequenced DNA is TGTGCCAGCATCTTCCAGGGGAGGAACACTGAAGCTTTCTTT. This encodes CASIFQGRNTEAFF.